The TCR beta chain under discussion was sequenced for a study of CD8 T cells in ankylosing spondylitis (dated by TCRdb to 2016 to 2017). In the study overall: The study set out to find disease-linked TCR variants by profiling T cell receptor beta repertoires in ankylosing spondylitis patients and healthy donors. The full study cohort comprised about 25 ankylosing spondylitis patients and some 110 healthy donors. Peripheral blood was sampled, and synovial fluid was additionally collected from ankylosing spondylitis patients. What the authors observed across the whole study: Blood from ankylosing spondylitis patients appeared to be characterized by a TCR beta motif made up of seven or eight highly homologous amino acid variants. Some motif variants were previously reported in synovial fluid and blood of reactive arthritis patients, suggesting common disease-initiation mechanisms. A CD8+ phenotype was shown by the disease-linked clones, which were found at relatively low frequencies in peripheral blood. The disease-linked clones were reported as significantly enriched in matched synovial fluid samples from ankylosing spondylitis patients.

Remarks on this clonotype: What this receptor recognizes is not known. No base-level quality is on record; no much larger clone is a single base apart.

The V and J ends are trimmed by 3 bases and 5 bases, leaving 10 bases between them. The CDR3, cysteine through phenylalanine, is 12 amino acids long. The DNA shown is the 36-base CDR3, in frame from base 1. Looking up the germline V gene (reference sequence) yields CDR1 DFQATT and CDR2 SNEGSKA. The sequencing machine was an Illumina HiSeq 2500. Quantitative 5'-RACE with molecular barcodes was the method used to prepare the TCR beta libraries. Concerning the study's data processing: To identify disease-linked TCR variants, a new computational method was used, one built on a probabilistic model of VDJ rearrangement. In-frame beta chains were kept once TCRdb had trimmed the public reads at Q25 with fastp and called clones with MiXCR. Merged by CDR3 protein, the rows form single entries marked with the most common genes and DNA. None of the V and J calls come from the authors' own analysis; TCRdb made them. The sample table shows some 700,000 distinct CDR3 sequences, and 15% to 20% are seen once. Jointly, the top ten make up approximately 18% of the sample.

Sequenced: blood, either unsorted or a sorted T cell fraction (not recorded which). The TCR was taken from a male donor with ankylosing spondylitis. The chain is encoded by TRBV20-1 joined to TRBJ2-5; no confident D gene assignment can be made. The DNA reads as follows: TGCAGTGCTAGCTGGGGTGCGGAGACCCAGTACTTC. This gives the protein CSASWGAETQYF.